The 23 T cell receptor beta chains reported below all come from one sample, sequenced in a study of post-analysis software for immune sequencing data. The TCR beta cDNA libraries contained unique molecular identifiers. Via MiXCR, TCRdb re-called the PCR reads, giving one row per CDR3 protein. The sample comprises roughly 800,000 distinct CDR3 sequences, just under 30% of which are singletons, and about 0.5% rests with the top ten. Study-wide points: Relative to controls, patients had about 5 TRBV segments at higher frequency, with TRBV5-6, TRBV5-1 and TRBV20-1 among these.

For these receptors, no antigen is known. What was sequenced was blood. These receptors originate from a girl aged 5 to 17 with multiple sclerosis.

The chain recombines TRBV5-1 with TRBJ2-5; TRBD1 aligns across 11 bases. The germline CDR1 and CDR2 sequences are SGHRS and YFSETQ. Unmatched junction bases numbered 5, after V lost 0 bases and J lost 4 bases. The CDR3 is 16 residues long. CDR3 loop: CASSLESGTGGETQYF. Written as DNA, the CDR3 is TGCGCCAGCAGCTTGGAAAGCGGGACAGGGGGAGAGACCCAGTACTTC.

The chain couples TRBV6-5 to TRBJ2-1; weak D call: TRBD1 (7 bases). Trimming left V 1 base short and J 7 bases short, with 14 bases between. This CDR3 has 15 amino acids. The V gene's germline CDR1 is MNHEY and CDR2 SVGAGI. CDR3: CASSYLGRGENEQFF. CDR3 nucleotides: TGTGCCAGCAGTTACTTGGGCAGGGGGGAGAATGAGCAGTTCTTC.

The V gene is TRBV6-6, the J gene TRBJ1-6, with 9 bases aligning to TRBD1. Germline V gene data show CDR1 as MNHNY and CDR2 as SVGAGI (reference sequence). The CDR3 contains 16 residues. J lost 8 bases, V lost 6 bases, and 11 bases had no gene match. The CDR3, as DNA: TGTGCCAGCAGAGCAACAGGGGGCGGTTTTTATTCACCCCTCCACTTT. Its protein is CASRATGGGFYSPLHF.

The chain is built from TRBV7-9 and TRBJ2-2, with D unresolved. This CDR3 is 15 amino acids long. Deletions cut 1 base from V and 2 bases from J, with 8 bases between. Germline CDR1 reads SEHNR; CDR2 reads FQNEAQ (reference sequence). The CDR3 reads CASSLDQTNTGELFF. Written as DNA, the CDR3 is TGTGCCAGCAGCTTAGACCAAACCAACACCGGGGAGCTGTTTTTT.

V usage is TRBV5-6 and J usage is TRBJ2-2; 8 bases match TRBD1. The ends lost 4 bases at V and 6 bases at J; junction bases unmatched: 17. Germline-derived CDR1 and CDR2 are SGHDT and YYEEEE. CDR3 length: 18 residues. CDR3 sequence (DNA): TGTGCCAGCAGCCCGATTGCCGCAGGGGGCATTAGGGCCGGGGAGCTGTTTTTT. It specifies CASSPIAAGGIRAGELFF. The entire variable domain, with the rest obtained from reference TRBV5-6 and TRBJ2-2, is as follows: DAGVTQSPTHLIKTRGQQVTLRCSPKSGHDTVSWYQQALGQGPQFIFQYYEEEERQRGNFPDRFSGHQFPNYSSELNVNALLLGDSALYLCASSPIAAGGIRAGELFFGEGSRLTVL.

The sample holds a few counts of this clonotype. The rearrangement links TRBV28 to TRBJ1-2; 9 positions agree with TRBD1. Unmatched junction bases numbered 11, after V lost 4 bases and J lost 5 bases. Looked up from germline, CDR1 is MDHEN and CDR2 is SYDVKM. CDR3 size: 16 residues. CDR3 bases: TGTGCCAGCAGTTCAGATCGGGACAGGGACCTATATGGCTACACCTTC. Its translation: CASSSDRDRDLYGYTF.

The table lists this clonotype with a few counts. The chain carries TRBV7-2 and TRBJ2-1, with unresolved D. The CDR3 sequence is 11 residues long. V was cut by 5 bases and J by 13 bases, with 12 bases left in between. CDR1 and CDR2 (germline): SGHTA, FQGNSA. The CDR3 spells CASSVALHQFF. The CDR3 DNA is TGTGCCAGCAGCGTGGCCCTCCACCAGTTCTTC.

The J gene is TRBJ1-1, the V gene TRBV20-1, with D maybe TRBD1 (6 bases). The V gene lost 5 bases and the J gene lost 0 bases, with 10 bases spanning the gap. Looked up from germline, CDR1 is DFQATT and CDR2 is SNEGSKA (reference sequence). The CDR3 totals 13 residues. CDR3 DNA: TGCAGTGCTTCGGGACACCTGAACACTGAAGCTTTCTTT. It is translated as CSASGHLNTEAFF.

Only a few counts were recorded for this clonotype. J is TRBJ2-1 and V is TRBV20-1; D gene uncertain. V shed 3 bases and J shed 0 bases, with 9 bases lying between them. Germline V gene sequence: CDR1 DFQATT, CDR2 SNEGSKA (reference sequence). The CDR3 has 14 amino acids. The CDR3 spells CSASVSTSYNEQFF. As DNA, the CDR3 is TGCAGTGCTAGTGTGTCCACCTCCTACAATGAGCAGTTCTTC.

To note about this clonotype: No conserved phenylalanine or tryptophan ends this CDR3, so it is likely a read error. The chain uses TRBV3-1 and TRBJ1-2; D may be TRBD1 (6 bases). Germline-derived CDR1 and CDR2 are LGHDT and YNNKEL (reference sequence). The CDR3 consists of 14 residues. V lost 1 base, J lost 8 bases, and 14 bases lay in between. The DNA for the CDR3 is TGTGCCAGCAGCCAAGTCGGGCGCGGGGGCGGCTACACCGTC. Translated: CASSQVGRGGGYTV.

As concerns this clonotype: One end of the junction is discordant with germline, which a read error may explain. The V gene is TRBV20-1, the J gene TRBJ2-7, with D perhaps TRBD1 (6 bases). This CDR3 is built from 14 residues. Germline V CDR1 and CDR2: DFQATT, SNEGSKA (reference sequence). The CDR3 protein is CSARGARFSHEQYF. CDR3 DNA sequence: TGCAGTGCTAGGGGGGCCAGATTCTCCCACGAGCAGTACTTC.

The chain uses TRBV6-1 and TRBJ2-1; TRBD1 agrees at 10 bases. Germline lookup yields CDR1 MNHNS and CDR2 SASEGT. J lost 2 bases, V lost 6 bases, and 4 bases had no gene match. This CDR3 contains 15 residues. The CDR3 loop is CASRGTGETYNEQFF. The CDR3 coding sequence is TGTGCCAGCAGGGGGACAGGGGAAACCTACAATGAGCAGTTCTTC.

This clonotype was seen a few times. The chain is built from TRBV5-6 and TRBJ2-3; 8 bases agree with TRBD1. After removal of 1 base from V and 1 base from J, the junction contained 2 bases not matched to a gene. The CDR3 runs 15 residues. Germline CDR1 reads SGHDT; CDR2 reads YYEEEE. The CDR3 reads CASSLQGAGTDTQYF. CDR3 DNA: TGTGCCAGCAGCTTGCAGGGGGCGGGCACAGATACGCAGTATTTT.

J is TRBJ2-3 and V is TRBV7-2, with a tentative D call TRBD2 (6 bases). The germline V and J ends were trimmed by 4 bases and 2 bases, with 16 bases remaining between them. Per germline, CDR1 SGHTA and CDR2 FQGNSA. The CDR3 is 16 residues long. CDR3 protein: CASSSDLARYTDTQYF. Here the CDR3 DNA reads TGTGCCAGCAGCTCCGATCTAGCGAGATACACAGATACGCAGTATTTT.

The V call is TRBV7-2, the J call TRBJ2-1; no clear D. Between the trimmed V and J ends, which lost 1 base and 2 bases, there was a span of 12 bases. Germline CDR1 and CDR2: SGHTA and FQGNSA. The CDR3 has 16 residues. CDR3 sequence reads: CASSLGPPRTYNEQFF. CDR3 nucleotides: TGTGCCAGCAGCTTAGGTCCCCCTCGTACCTACAATGAGCAGTTCTTC.

The rearrangement links TRBV12-5 to TRBJ2-3, with a tentative D call TRBD1 (5 bases). CDR3 length: 18 amino acids. CDR1 and CDR2 from the germline V gene are LGHNT and FRNRAP. Trimming cost V 7 bases and J 0 bases, with 23 bases left between them. The CDR3 reads CASALGRISFSSTDTQYF. The CDR3 coding sequence is TGTGCTAGTGCCCTGGGGCGGATCTCCTTTTCTAGCACAGATACGCAGTATTTT.

This clonotype turned up a few times. This chain joins TRBV5-5 and TRBJ2-3; perhaps D is TRBD1 or TRBD2 (5 bases each). Germline assignment: CDR1 SGHKS and CDR2 YYEKEE (reference sequence). V was shortened by 2 bases and J by 1 base, with 14 bases between the two germline ends. The length of the CDR3 is 16 residues. The CDR3 bases are TGTGCCAGCAGCTTCTCGGGGCAGGGCGGCACAGATACGCAGTATTTT. Translated, it gives CASSFSGQGGTDTQYF.

As concerns this clonotype: Here the CDR3 omits its conserved ending phenylalanine or tryptophan, so a read error is the likely source. The DNA is omitted, as the CDR3 cannot be located on it reliably, and the CDR3 follows TCRdb's listing. The V and J genes are TRBV12-3 or TRBV12-4 and TRBJ2-3; the table's D gene call, TRBD2, was not cross checked with the DNA. The CDR3 numbers 16 amino acids, ends counted. CDR3 residues: CASSPRTSGSTDVEYS.

In this sample, this clonotype turned up a few times. V is TRBV3-1 and J is TRBJ2-1; 10 bases are shared with TRBD1. This CDR3 spans 14 amino acids. In germline, CDR1 is LGHDT, CDR2 YNNKEL (reference sequence). V dropped 5 bases and J dropped 9; count of bases not matched to a gene: 7. This CDR3 is CASSNKDRGTEQFF. For the CDR3, the DNA is TGTGCCAGCAGCAATAAGGACAGGGGGACTGAGCAGTTCTTC.

Here the CDR3 DNA reads TGTGCCAGCAGTTTTGAGCGGGGGGCGCGCGGCTACACCTTC. This codes for CASSFERGARGYTF. J is TRBJ1-2 and V is TRBV28; perhaps TRBD1 as D (6 bases). CDR1 and CDR2 (germline): MDHEN, SYDVKM. The CDR3 runs 14 residues. V gave up 3 bases and J gave up 8 bases, with 16 bases separating them.

The chain has TRBV6-1 and TRBJ2-5, with a tentative D call TRBD1 (6 bases). There are 14 residues in the CDR3. Trimming removed 6 bases from V and 5 bases from J, with 16 bases in between. In germline, CDR1 is MNHNS, CDR2 SASEGT. CDR3 coding DNA: TGTGCCAGCAGACCAGGACAGATGGGGGAGACCCAGTACTTC. Translation gives CASRPGQMGETQYF.

The V and J genes are TRBV10-3 and TRBJ2-5; D not resolved. The CDR3 spans 15 residues. Trimming took off 3 bases at V and 11 bases at J, with 22 bases between the two ends. Germline CDR1 reads ENHRY; CDR2 reads SYGVKD. In DNA, the CDR3 is TGTGCCATCAGTGATCGTGGACCCGGGCGTGGTGAGCAGTACTTC. It codes for CAISDRGPGRGEQYF.

V gene TRBV28 combines with J gene TRBJ2-1; possible D gene TRBD2, 6 bases. The CDR3 is 15 amino acids. Looked up from germline, CDR1 is MDHEN and CDR2 is SYDVKM. V was clipped by 5 bases and J by 2 bases, with 13 bases between them. CDR3 sequence reads: CASSPIWRAYNEQFF. In nucleotides, the CDR3 is TGTGCCAGCAGTCCCATATGGAGGGCCTACAATGAGCAGTTCTTC.